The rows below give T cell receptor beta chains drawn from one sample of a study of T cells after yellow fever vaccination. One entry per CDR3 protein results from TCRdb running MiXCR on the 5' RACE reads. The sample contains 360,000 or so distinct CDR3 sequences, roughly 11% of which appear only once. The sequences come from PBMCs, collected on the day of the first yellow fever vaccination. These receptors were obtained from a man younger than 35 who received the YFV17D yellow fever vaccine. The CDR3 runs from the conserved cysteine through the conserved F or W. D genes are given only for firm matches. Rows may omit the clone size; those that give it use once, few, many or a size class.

CDR3 DNA: TGTGCCACCAAAGATAACAGGGGTCTCGAAGCTAATGAAAAACTGTTTTTT; CDR3 protein: CATKDNRGLEANEKLFF; D gene: TRBD1; clone size: -; V gene: TRBV15; J gene: TRBJ1-4
CDR3 DNA: TGTGCCAGTAGTTGGGACCACAATCAGCCCCAGCATTTT; CDR3 protein: CASSWDHNQPQHF; D gene: -; clone size: -; V gene: TRBV19; J gene: TRBJ1-5
CDR3 DNA: TGTGCCAGCAGATCCGGACAGCTCTCGACAGATACGCAGTATTTT; CDR3 protein: CASRSGQLSTDTQYF; D gene: -; clone size: few; V gene: TRBV7-6; J gene: TRBJ2-3
CDR3 DNA: TGTGCCAGCAGCTTTGAAAAGACCCAGTACTTC; CDR3 protein: CASSFEKTQYF; D gene: -; clone size: -; V gene: TRBV5-6; J gene: TRBJ2-5
CDR3 DNA: TGTGCCAGCAGCTACACGGACTTAACGGGCTACACCTTC; CDR3 protein: CASSYTDLTGYTF; D gene: -; clone size: -; V gene: TRBV2; J gene: TRBJ1-2
CDR3 DNA: TGTGCCAGCAGTCGGCTGCTGAACACTGAAGCTTTCTTT; CDR3 protein: CASSRLLNTEAFF; D gene: -; clone size: -; V gene: TRBV25-1; J gene: TRBJ1-1
CDR3 DNA: TGTGCCAGCTCACTCGGACACCTGGAGATCTACGAGCAGTACTTC; CDR3 protein: CASSLGHLEIYEQYF; D gene: -; clone size: -; V gene: TRBV18; J gene: TRBJ2-7
CDR3 DNA: TGCAGTGCTTGGGACCTCTATGGCTACACCTTC; CDR3 protein: CSAWDLYGYTF; D gene: -; clone size: few; V gene: TRBV20-1; J gene: TRBJ1-2
CDR3 DNA: TGTGCCAGCAGCTTAAGCCCCCGGGGGGGGGTGAACACTGAAGCTTTCTTT; CDR3 protein: CASSLSPRGGVNTEAFF; D gene: -; clone size: few; V gene: TRBV7-6; J gene: TRBJ1-1
CDR3 DNA: TGTGCCACCGCTGGATATTCGACCGGGGAGCTGTTTTTT; CDR3 protein: CATAGYSTGELFF; D gene: -; clone size: many; V gene: TRBV12-3/TRBV12-4; J gene: TRBJ2-2
CDR3 DNA: TGTGCCAGCAGCCAAATCCTACAGACGCCCCAGCATTTT; CDR3 protein: CASSQILQTPQHF; D gene: -; clone size: many; V gene: TRBV7-2; J gene: TRBJ1-5
CDR3 DNA: TGTGCCAGCAGGGGAGGCAGTATCTCTGGAAACACCATATATTTT; CDR3 protein: CASRGGSISGNTIYF; D gene: -; clone size: many; V gene: TRBV6-5; J gene: TRBJ1-3
CDR3 DNA: TGTGCCAGCTCACCACAGGCAGGGGGAGGGCAAGAGACCCAGTACTTC; CDR3 protein: CASSPQAGGGQETQYF; D gene: -; clone size: few; V gene: TRBV18; J gene: TRBJ2-5
CDR3 DNA: TGCAGTGCTAGAGTGGGGCTAGCAGGATACACAGATACGCAGTATTTT; CDR3 protein: CSARVGLAGYTDTQYF; D gene: -; clone size: -; V gene: TRBV20-1; J gene: TRBJ2-3
CDR3 DNA: TGTGCCAGCAGCTTAATTGGAAGGGGTTTTCAAGAGACCCAGTACTTC; CDR3 protein: CASSLIGRGFQETQYF; D gene: -; clone size: -; V gene: TRBV5-6; J gene: TRBJ2-5
CDR3 DNA: TGTGCCAGCTCACCAACCGGGGACGGGTACGAGCAGTACTTC; CDR3 protein: CASSPTGDGYEQYF; D gene: -; clone size: -; V gene: TRBV18; J gene: TRBJ2-7
CDR3 DNA: TGTGCCAGCAGCAATGGGAGGGGCGTAACACCCCACAATGAGCAGTTCTTC; CDR3 protein: CASSNGRGVTPHNEQFF; D gene: -; clone size: -; V gene: TRBV21-1; J gene: TRBJ2-1
CDR3 DNA: TGTGCCAGCAGGGGTCGTGGGCAGCCCCAGCATTTT; CDR3 protein: CASRGRGQPQHF; D gene: -; clone size: few; V gene: TRBV2; J gene: TRBJ1-5
CDR3 DNA: TGTGCCAGCAGCGCCACTGCCACGAACACTGAAGCTTTCTTT; CDR3 protein: CASSATATNTEAFF; D gene: -; clone size: few; V gene: TRBV7-3; J gene: TRBJ1-1
CDR3 DNA: TGTGCCAGCTGTTGGCCAGGGGGTAACGGCTACACCTTC; CDR3 protein: CASCWPGGNGYTF; D gene: TRBD1; clone size: -; V gene: TRBV6-5; J gene: TRBJ1-2
CDR3 DNA: TGTGCCAGCAGTGATGCACAGGGATGGGATGGCTACACCTTC; CDR3 protein: CASSDAQGWDGYTF; D gene: -; clone size: -; V gene: TRBV25-1; J gene: TRBJ1-2
CDR3 DNA: TGTGCCAGCAGCTCGGCCGGGGCCCAAGAGACCCAGTACTTC; CDR3 protein: CASSSAGAQETQYF; D gene: -; clone size: many; V gene: TRBV7-2; J gene: TRBJ2-5
CDR3 DNA: TGTGCCAGCTCATCCACCTCAACTAATGAAAAACTGTTTTTT; CDR3 protein: CASSSTSTNEKLFF; D gene: -; clone size: once; V gene: TRBV18; J gene: TRBJ1-4
CDR3 DNA: TGTGCCAGCAGCAAACGCCGGGACACTTATTATGGCTACACCTTC; CDR3 protein: CASSKRRDTYYGYTF; D gene: -; clone size: few; V gene: TRBV7-9; J gene: TRBJ1-2
CDR3 DNA: TGCAGTGCTAGAGATCGCGGTGGGGCAGATACGCAGTATTTT; CDR3 protein: CSARDRGGADTQYF; D gene: -; clone size: few; V gene: TRBV20-1; J gene: TRBJ2-3
CDR3 DNA: TGTGCCAGCAGTTACTGGCGGGGTCAAAATGAGCAGTTCTTC; CDR3 protein: CASSYWRGQNEQFF; D gene: -; clone size: -; V gene: TRBV6-2/TRBV6-3; J gene: TRBJ2-1
CDR3 DNA: TGTGCCAGCAGCTCGGTCCTGTCAAAGACCCAGTACTTC; CDR3 protein: CASSSVLSKTQYF; D gene: -; clone size: many; V gene: TRBV4-2; J gene: TRBJ2-5
CDR3 DNA: TGCGCCAGCAGCTTTATGGCCGGCGAAAAACTGTTTTTT; CDR3 protein: CASSFMAGEKLFF; D gene: -; clone size: -; V gene: TRBV5-1; J gene: TRBJ1-4
CDR3 DNA: TGTGCCAGCAGCCTTAATACAGGGGGCGCGGGGCAGTTCTTC; CDR3 protein: CASSLNTGGAGQFF; D gene: TRBD1; clone size: -; V gene: TRBV9; J gene: TRBJ2-1
CDR3 DNA: TGCGCCAGCAGCCCCTCCTCAGTCGATTTTGGTTATGGCTACACCTTC; CDR3 protein: CASSPSSVDFGYGYTF; D gene: -; clone size: -; V gene: TRBV4-3; J gene: TRBJ1-2
CDR3 DNA: TGCGCCAGCAGCCCCAGGGGGCTCGAGTCAGAGACCCAGTACTTC; CDR3 protein: CASSPRGLESETQYF; D gene: TRBD1; clone size: many; V gene: TRBV5-1; J gene: TRBJ2-5
CDR3 DNA: TGTGCCAGTAGTACAGGGGGCGGGAGAGCTTTCTTT; CDR3 protein: CASSTGGGRAFF; D gene: TRBD1; clone size: few; V gene: TRBV19; J gene: TRBJ1-1
CDR3 DNA: TGCAGTGCTAGTCGGACGGAGGCAAATTCACCCCTCCACTTT; CDR3 protein: CSASRTEANSPLHF; D gene: -; clone size: -; V gene: TRBV20-1; J gene: TRBJ1-6
CDR3 DNA: TGTGCCAGCAGAGTATCAGTCCCGAACACTGAAGCTTTCTTT; CDR3 protein: CASRVSVPNTEAFF; D gene: -; clone size: -; V gene: TRBV2; J gene: TRBJ1-1
CDR3 DNA: TGTGCCAGCAGCCTCGACAGAAGCTCCTACAATGAGCAGTTCTTC; CDR3 protein: CASSLDRSSYNEQFF; D gene: -; clone size: many; V gene: TRBV5-4; J gene: TRBJ2-1
CDR3 DNA: TGTGCCGCGGGGGAAGGCTCCTACGAGCAGTACTTC; CDR3 protein: CAAGEGSYEQYF; D gene: TRBD2; clone size: few; V gene: TRBV10-3; J gene: TRBJ2-7
CDR3 DNA: TGTGCCAGCAGCTTAGCCTTACAGCTTTACATGAACACTGAAGCTTTCTTT; CDR3 protein: CASSLALQLYMNTEAFF; D gene: -; clone size: few; V gene: TRBV7-9; J gene: TRBJ1-1
CDR3 DNA: TGCGCCAGCAGCCGAGGGCCTGACGAGCAGTACTTC; CDR3 protein: CASSRGPDEQYF; D gene: -; clone size: few; V gene: TRBV4-1; J gene: TRBJ2-7
CDR3 DNA: TGTGCCAGCAGTTACGCAGGGACAGGGGACTATGGCTACACCTTC; CDR3 protein: CASSYAGTGDYGYTF; D gene: TRBD1; clone size: few; V gene: TRBV6-5; J gene: TRBJ1-2
CDR3 DNA: TGCAGTGCCCCGCTCAGCTACGAGCAGTACTTC; CDR3 protein: CSAPLSYEQYF; D gene: -; clone size: -; V gene: TRBV20-1; J gene: TRBJ2-7